A single T cell receptor (beta chain) is shown here with its context. Trimming took 6 bases from V and 15 from J, leaving 17 bases between them. The CDR3 length is 12 residues. The record originates from a study of blood T cell repertoires in COVID-19. Profiling relied on immunoSEQ multiplex PCR, and the TCRdb table lists in-frame clones only, not all of them. Altogether around 300,000 clones are present, around nine tenths being singletons, with the ten largest covering under 2.5%. This chain uses TRBV12-3 or TRBV12-4 with TRBJ1-4; D is unclear. The TCR comes from a woman aged 55-69 years who had recovered from COVID-19. The sample comprised PBMCs or T cells enriched from blood (not recorded which). The CDR3 here is CASSPGWLQVFF. CDR3 in DNA: TGTGCCAGCAGCCCCGGGTGGTTGCAAGTGTTTTTT.